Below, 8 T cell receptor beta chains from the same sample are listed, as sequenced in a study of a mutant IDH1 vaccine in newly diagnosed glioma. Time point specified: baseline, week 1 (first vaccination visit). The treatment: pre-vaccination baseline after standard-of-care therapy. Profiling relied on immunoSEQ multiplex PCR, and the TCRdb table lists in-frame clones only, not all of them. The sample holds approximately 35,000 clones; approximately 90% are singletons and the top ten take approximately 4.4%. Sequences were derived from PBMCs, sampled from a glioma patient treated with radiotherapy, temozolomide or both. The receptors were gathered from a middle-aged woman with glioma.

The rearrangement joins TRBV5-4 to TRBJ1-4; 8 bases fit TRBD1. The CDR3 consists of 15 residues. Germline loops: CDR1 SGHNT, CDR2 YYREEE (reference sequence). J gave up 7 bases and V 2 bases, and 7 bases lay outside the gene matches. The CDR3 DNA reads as TGTGCCAGCAGCTTACAGGGGGAAGGTGGTGAAAAACTGTTTTTT. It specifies CASSLQGEGGEKLFF.

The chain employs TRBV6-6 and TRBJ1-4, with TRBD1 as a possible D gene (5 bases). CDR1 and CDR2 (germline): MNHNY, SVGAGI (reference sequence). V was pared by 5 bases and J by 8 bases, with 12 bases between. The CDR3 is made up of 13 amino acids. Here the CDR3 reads CASSADRWEKLFF. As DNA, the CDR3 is TGTGCCAGCAGTGCTGACAGATGGGAAAAACTGTTTTTT.

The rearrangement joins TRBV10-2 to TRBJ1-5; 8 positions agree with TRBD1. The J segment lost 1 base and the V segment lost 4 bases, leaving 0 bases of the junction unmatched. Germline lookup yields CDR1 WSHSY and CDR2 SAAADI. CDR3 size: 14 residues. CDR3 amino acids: CASSGQGSNQPQHF. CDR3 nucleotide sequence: TGCGCCAGCAGTGGACAGGGGAGCAATCAGCCCCAGCATTTT.

Here the CDR3 DNA reads TGTGCCAGCAGCCCGCGGCCGGGGGGCGTCGAGGAGCTGTTTTTT. This codes for CASSPRPGGVEELFF. The chain has TRBV7-9 and TRBJ2-2; possible D gene TRBD2, 7 bases. The CDR3 spans 15 residues. V gave up 5 bases and J gave up 10 bases, with 20 bases separating them. CDR1 and CDR2 from the germline V gene are SEHNR and FQNEAQ (reference sequence).

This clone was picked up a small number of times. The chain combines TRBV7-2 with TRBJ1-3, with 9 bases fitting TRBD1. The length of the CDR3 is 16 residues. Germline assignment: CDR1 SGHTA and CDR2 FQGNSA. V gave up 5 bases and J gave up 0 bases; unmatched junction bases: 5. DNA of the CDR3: TGTGCCAGCAGCGCCGTGACAGGGGGCTCTGGAAACACCATATATTTT. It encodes CASSAVTGGSGNTIYF.

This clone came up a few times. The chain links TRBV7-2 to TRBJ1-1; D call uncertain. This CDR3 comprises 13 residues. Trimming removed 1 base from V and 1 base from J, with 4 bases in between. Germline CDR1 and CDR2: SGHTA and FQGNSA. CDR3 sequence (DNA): TGTGCCAGCAGCTTAGTACAGAACACTGAAGCTTTCTTT. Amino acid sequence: CASSLVQNTEAFF. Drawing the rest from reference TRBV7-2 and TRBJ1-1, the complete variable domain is GAGVSQSPSNKVTEKGKDVELRCDPISGHTALYWYRQSLGQGLEFLIYFQGNSAPDKSGLPSDRFSAERTGGSVSTLTIQRTQQEDSAVYLCASSLVQNTEAFFGQGTRLTVV.

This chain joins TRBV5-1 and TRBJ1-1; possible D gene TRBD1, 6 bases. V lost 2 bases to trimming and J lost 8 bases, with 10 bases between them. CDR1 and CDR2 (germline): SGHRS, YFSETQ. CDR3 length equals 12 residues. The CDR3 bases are TGCGCCAGCAGCTTCGAGGGGGGAGAAGCTTTCTTT. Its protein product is CASSFEGGEAFF.

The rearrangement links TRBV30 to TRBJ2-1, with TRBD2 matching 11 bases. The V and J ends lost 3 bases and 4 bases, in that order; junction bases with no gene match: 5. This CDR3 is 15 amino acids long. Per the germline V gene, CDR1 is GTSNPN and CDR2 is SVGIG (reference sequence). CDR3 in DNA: TGTGCCTGGAGGCAGACTAGCGGGATTTACAATGAGCAGTTCTTC. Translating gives CAWRQTSGIYNEQFF.